This is a list of T cell receptor beta chains from one sample in a study of shared clonotypes between healthy human individuals. The data were produced by immunoSEQ multiplex PCR, yet TCRdb's version contains in-frame clones alone and is incomplete. This table has about 2,500,000 clones, about 92% appearing once. Sequenced material: naive CD4+ T cells sorted from blood. These receptors were collected from a man younger than 35 in good health. Each CDR3 is given with its conserved first and last residue. Fields, in order: clone size, D gene, J gene, V gene, CDR3 protein, CDR3 DNA. The D gene is left open where the match is weak. Clone size is not always given. Where it is, it says once, few, many or a class for expanded clones.

- | TRBD1 | TRBJ2-3 | TRBV19 | CASSPGGLSTDTQYF | TGTGCCAGTAGCCCAGGGGGCCTGAGCACAGATACGCAGTATTTT
- | - | TRBJ1-2 | TRBV11-2 | CASSLAPDRNYGYTF | TGTGCCAGCAGCTTAGCGCCAGACAGAAACTATGGCTACACCTTC
few | TRBD1 | TRBJ1-2 | TRBV25-1 | CASSERGQYYGYTF | TGTGCCAGCAGTGAAAGGGGGCAATACTATGGCTACACCTTC
- | - | TRBJ1-1 | TRBV30 | CAWKSMGGGTEAFF | TGTGCCTGGAAGAGTATGGGGGGGGGCACTGAAGCTTTCTTT
- | TRBD2 | TRBJ2-7 | TRBV27 | CASSSTSVRVEQYF | TGTGCCAGCAGTTCGACTAGCGTGAGGGTCGAGCAGTACTTC
- | TRBD1 | TRBJ2-5 | TRBV7-2 | CASSSGTGTGETQYF | TGTGCCAGCAGCTCAGGGACAGGAACTGGGGAGACCCAGTACTTC
- | - | TRBJ1-2 | TRBV6-5 | CASTEGRNYGYTF | TGTGCCAGCACCGAGGGACGGAATTATGGCTACACCTTC
- | - | TRBJ2-7 | TRBV20-1 | CSAEPGQYF | TGCAGTGCCGAACCGGGGCAGTACTTC
once | - | TRBJ1-1 | TRBV19 | CASSIPGLGAFF | TGTGCCAGTAGTATCCCCGGACTGGGAGCTTTCTTT
once | TRBD1 | TRBJ2-1 | TRBV7-9 | CASSELTGGRNEQFF | TGTGCCAGCAGCGAACTGACAGGGGGGCGCAATGAGCAGTTCTTC
- | - | TRBJ2-5 | TRBV6-5 | CASSSADKAQYF | TGTGCCAGCAGTTCCGCCGACAAGGCCCAGTACTTC
- | TRBD1 | TRBJ2-7 | TRBV7-2 | CASSSRTGGYEQYF | TGTGCCAGCAGCTCGAGGACAGGGGGCTACGAGCAGTACTTC
- | - | TRBJ2-7 | TRBV19 | CATRGGAYEQYF | TGTGCCACCAGGGGCGGCGCCTACGAGCAGTACTTC
- | - | TRBJ2-7 | TRBV2 | CASSEALGARSYEQYF | TGTGCCAGCAGTGAAGCGCTGGGGGCTCGCTCCTACGAGCAGTACTTC
- | - | TRBJ2-4 | TRBV5-1 | CASSLGGLVKNIQYF | TGCGCCAGCAGCTTGGGCGGGTTGGTCAAAAACATTCAGTACTTC
- | TRBD1 | TRBJ2-7 | TRBV6-5 | CASSGQRTGGGEQYF | TGTGCCAGCAGTGGGCAGAGGACAGGGGGCGGCGAGCAGTACTTC
- | - | TRBJ1-6 | TRBV5-4 | CASSSTSLGSPLHF | TGTGCCAGCAGCTCAACTTCTTTGGGTTCACCCCTCCACTTT
once | - | TRBJ2-7 | TRBV10-3 | CAISESAGKTYEQYF | TGTGCCATCAGTGAGTCGGCGGGGAAGACCTACGAGCAGTACTTC
- | TRBD2 | TRBJ2-1 | TRBV7-2 | CASSLESGRAYNEQFF | TGTGCCAGCAGCCTTGAGAGCGGGAGGGCCTACAATGAGCAGTTCTTC
- | TRBD1 | TRBJ2-1 | TRBV30 | CAWAINRGSYNEQFF | TGTGCCTGGGCCATCAACAGGGGCTCCTACAATGAGCAGTTCTTC
- | TRBD1 | TRBJ1-1 | TRBV7-2 | CASRLLGWTGGEAFF | TGTGCCAGCAGATTATTAGGTTGGACAGGGGGTGAAGCTTTCTTT
- | - | TRBJ1-2 | TRBV19 | CASSIGGVALDYGYTF | TGTGCCAGTAGTATAGGGGGGGTAGCCCTGGACTATGGCTACACCTTC
- | - | TRBJ2-1 | TRBV5-1 | CASSLEGVGEQFF | TGCGCCAGCAGCTTGGAGGGCGTGGGAGAGCAGTTCTTC
- | - | TRBJ1-2 | TRBV6-1 | CASSEGVRGYTF | TGTGCCAGCAGTGAAGGGGTACGCGGCTACACCTTC
- | - | TRBJ2-3 | TRBV30 | CAWARSRLSDTQYF | TGTGCCTGGGCCCGGTCCCGGTTATCAGATACGCAGTATTTT
- | TRBD1 | TRBJ1-5 | TRBV6-1 | CASSGQGGRDQPQHF | TGTGCCAGCAGCGGACAGGGGGGACGGGATCAGCCCCAGCATTTT
- | - | TRBJ1-1 | TRBV5-1 | CASSLRKGNTEAFF | TGCGCCAGCAGCTTGAGGAAAGGGAACACTGAAGCTTTCTTT
- | - | TRBJ1-3 | TRBV9 | CASSVKDSGNTIYF | TGTGCCAGCAGCGTAAAGGATTCTGGAAACACCATATATTTT
once | - | TRBJ1-1 | TRBV9 | CASSPWGNPRNTEAFF | TGTGCCAGCAGCCCCTGGGGGAATCCGAGGAACACTGAAGCTTTCTTT
- | - | TRBJ1-5 | TRBV19 | CASSIPRGIGNQPQHF | TGTGCCAGTAGTATTCCCCGGGGGATCGGCAATCAGCCCCAGCATTTT
- | TRBD1 | TRBJ2-7 | TRBV4-3 | CASSQGTGGKDEQYF | TGCGCCAGCAGCCAGGGGACAGGGGGTAAGGACGAGCAGTACTTC
- | - | TRBJ1-2 | TRBV2 | CATRGLQVHGYTF | TGTGCCACCAGAGGTTTACAGGTACACGGCTACACCTTC
- | TRBD1 | TRBJ2-2 | TRBV4-3 | CASSQDIGQGSGELFF | TGCGCCAGCAGCCAAGATATCGGACAGGGCTCCGGGGAGCTGTTTTTT
- | - | TRBJ2-7 | TRBV4-3 | CASSQGPASYEQYF | TGCGCCAGCAGCCAAGGACCCGCATCCTACGAGCAGTACTTC
- | TRBD1 | TRBJ2-1 | TRBV6-1 | CASNRDSSYNEQFF | TGTGCCAGCAATAGGGACAGCTCCTACAATGAGCAGTTCTTC
- | TRBD2 | TRBJ2-1 | TRBV19 | CASSVGTSDNEQFF | TGTGCCAGTAGCGTAGGCACTAGCGACAATGAGCAGTTCTTC
- | - | TRBJ2-3 | TRBV11-1 | CASSLADTQYF | TGTGCCAGCAGCTTAGCAGATACGCAGTATTTT
- | TRBD1 | TRBJ2-3 | TRBV6-5 | CATRRDRHTDTQYF | TGTGCCACCAGGCGGGACAGGCACACAGATACGCAGTATTTT
- | - | TRBJ2-1 | TRBV25-1 | CASSVAGGNNEQFF | TGTGCCAGCAGTGTTGCGGGCGGAAACAATGAGCAGTTCTTC
- | - | TRBJ2-3 | TRBV19 | CASSIPGGVSTDTQYF | TGTGCCAGTAGTATCCCAGGGGGGGTAAGCACAGATACGCAGTATTTT
- | - | TRBJ1-1 | TRBV28 | CASRPPLGTEAFF | TGTGCCAGCAGACCACCTCTCGGCACTGAAGCTTTCTTT
- | - | TRBJ2-7 | TRBV5-1 | CASSLEGQQQYF | TGCGCCAGCAGCTTAGAAGGCCAGCAGCAGTACTTC
- | - | TRBJ1-2 | TRBV27 | CASSSLGTPANYGYTF | TGTGCCAGCAGTTCCCTCGGTACGCCCGCTAACTATGGCTACACCTTC
- | - | TRBJ1-2 | TRBV6-5 | CASSYEPGRSYGYTF | TGTGCCAGCAGTTACGAGCCGGGGAGGAGCTATGGCTACACCTTC
once | - | TRBJ2-7 | TRBV29-1 | CSVVGTHMYEQYF | TGCAGCGTTGTAGGGACCCACATGTACGAGCAGTACTTC
- | - | TRBJ2-7 | TRBV30 | CAWSVPGRGEQYF | TGTGCCTGGAGTGTACCCGGCAGGGGCGAGCAGTACTTC
- | TRBD2 | TRBJ2-2 | TRBV5-4 | CASSTPSGGPPGELFF | TGTGCCAGCAGCACCCCTAGCGGGGGGCCCCCCGGGGAGCTGTTTTTT
- | - | TRBJ2-1 | TRBV2 | CASSVGSGGLIYNEQFF | TGTGCCAGCAGTGTGGGGTCTGGGGGATTAATTTACAATGAGCAGTTCTTC
once | - | TRBJ1-1 | TRBV18 | CASSPQGLTEAFF | TGTGCCAGCTCACCACAGGGTTTGACTGAAGCTTTCTTT
- | - | TRBJ2-7 | TRBV15 | CATSRDFQEQYF | TGTGCCACCAGCAGAGATTTCCAGGAGCAGTACTTC
- | TRBD1 | TRBJ1-2 | TRBV19 | CASSVQGAPVGYTF | TGTGCCAGTAGTGTACAGGGGGCGCCGGTTGGCTACACCTTC
- | - | TRBJ1-3 | TRBV2 | CASSEAALGHTIYF | TGTGCCAGCAGTGAAGCGGCCCTGGGGCACACCATATATTTT
- | TRBD1 | TRBJ1-5 | TRBV11-2 | CASSSQGAEQPQHF | TGTGCCAGCAGCTCCCAGGGGGCAGAACAGCCCCAGCATTTT
once | TRBD2 | TRBJ2-1 | TRBV7-9 | CASSALAGLYNEQFF | TGTGCCAGCAGCGCACTAGCGGGGCTATACAATGAGCAGTTCTTC
- | - | TRBJ1-4 | TRBV6-5 | CASRPAGITNEKLFF | TGTGCCAGCAGACCTGCAGGGATAACTAATGAAAAACTGTTTTTT
- | - | TRBJ2-5 | TRBV7-9 | CASIPGEAGRQETQYF | TGTGCCAGCATCCCAGGGGAAGCGGGAAGACAAGAGACCCAGTACTTC
- | TRBD1 | TRBJ1-4 | TRBV6-5 | CASSYSDRGNEKLFF | TGTGCCAGCAGTTACTCGGACAGGGGTAATGAAAAACTGTTTTTT
- | TRBD1 | TRBJ2-5 | TRBV25-1 | CASSPSLGQGARETQYF | TGTGCCAGCAGTCCCTCGTTGGGACAGGGGGCACGGGAGACCCAGTACTTC
- | - | TRBJ2-7 | TRBV29-1 | CSVGSKQDSEQYF | TGCAGCGTGGGATCGAAACAGGATTCCGAGCAGTACTTC